These 21 T cell receptor beta chains came from one sample sequenced in a study of blood T cell repertoires in COVID-19. Profiled with immunoSEQ multiplex PCR; TCRdb holds only in-frame clones, not every one. The sample gives just under 80,000 clones, 75% to 90% of which show up once; less than 6% is in the top ten. Material for sequencing was peripheral blood. The receptors derive from a woman aged 65 to 85 with acute or convalescent COVID-19.

This clone was observed many times. The chain employs TRBV2 and TRBJ2-7, with a tentative D call TRBD2 (6 bases). The ends were cut back, 5 bases at V and 3 bases at J, with 20 bases in the middle. This CDR3 comprises 16 residues. CDR1 is SNHLY, CDR2 FYNNEI, per germline. The CDR3 region is CASSPGETVPFYEQYF. The CDR3 DNA follows: TGTGCCAGCAGTCCGGGGGAGACAGTCCCCTTCTACGAGCAGTACTTC. The entire variable domain, with the rest obtained from reference TRBV2 and TRBJ2-7, is as follows: EPEVTQTPSHQVTQMGQEVILRCVPISNHLYFYWYRQILGQKVEFLVSFYNNEISEKSEIFDDQFSVERPDGSNFTLKIRSTKLEDSAMYFCASSPGETVPFYEQYFGPGTRLTVT.

The gene calls are TRBV5-5 and TRBJ1-1, with 7 bases identical to TRBD1. V dropped 0 bases and J dropped 0; count of bases not matched to a gene: 5. This CDR3 is 16 amino acids long. Germline CDR1 SGHKS, CDR2 YYEKEE (reference sequence). The CDR3: CASSLVGTVMNTEAFF. The CDR3 DNA reads TGTGCCAGCAGCTTGGTCGGGACAGTCATGAACACTGAAGCTTTCTTT.

This clone occurred a few times. This chain joins TRBV3-1 (or the pseudogene TRBV3-2) and TRBJ2-5; D may be TRBD2 (7 bases). V lost 3 bases, J lost 5 bases, and 13 bases lay in between. The CDR3 sequence is 14 residues long. Germline CDR1 and CDR2: LGHDT and YNNKEL (reference sequence). CDR3 in DNA: TGTGCCAGCAGCCAGGCAGGGGAGGGGGAGACCCAGTACTTC. Encoded protein: CASSQAGEGETQYF.

The chain uses TRBV7-9 and TRBJ1-1, with 9 positions matching TRBD1. From germline, CDR1 is SEHNR and CDR2 FQNEAQ (reference sequence). V dropped 6 bases and J dropped 1; count of bases not matched to a gene: 6. The CDR3 has 15 residues. The CDR3 reads CASSRWGQGNTEAFF. CDR3 nucleotides: TGTGCCAGCAGTCGCTGGGGACAGGGGAACACTGAAGCTTTCTTT.

The V and J genes are TRBV12-3 or TRBV12-4 and TRBJ2-7, with D uncertain. Between the trimmed V and J ends, which lost 6 bases and 3 bases, there was a span of 9 bases. The length of the CDR3 is 12 residues. The CDR3 sequence: CASSRQGYEQYF. The DNA of the CDR3 is TGTGCCAGCAGCCGACAAGGCTACGAGCAGTACTTC.

This chain uses TRBV7-2 with TRBJ1-2; 11 nucleotides align to TRBD1. V shed 5 bases and J 5 bases; nucleotides not matched to a gene: 7. The CDR3 loop spans 15 amino acids. CDR1 SGHTA and CDR2 FQGNSA come from the germline V gene. The CDR3 DNA is TGTGCCAGCAGCGGGAGGGACAGGGGGAAATATGGCTACACCTTC. Residues: CASSGRDRGKYGYTF.

This clone was counted once. V gene TRBV5-1 combines with J gene TRBJ2-3; the D is unclear. V shed 4 bases and J shed 1 base, with 13 bases lying between them. CDR3 size: 15 residues. Germline V gene lookup returns CDR1 SGHRS and CDR2 YFSETQ. This CDR3 reads CASSAQVSGTDTQYF. The CDR3 DNA reads TGCGCCAGCAGCGCTCAGGTTTCGGGCACAGATACGCAGTATTTT.

This sequence joins TRBV7-2 and TRBJ2-5, with a weak D call TRBD2 (5 bases). CDR1 and CDR2 (germline): SGHTA, FQGNSA. V was trimmed by 6 bases and J by 5 bases, leaving 16 bases between them. The CDR3 runs 14 residues. The CDR3 protein is CASSVGGTRETQYF. The CDR3 DNA reads as TGTGCCAGCAGTGTCGGAGGAACGCGGGAGACCCAGTACTTC. The complete variable domain, with remaining parts taken from reference TRBV7-2 and TRBJ2-5, reads GAGVSQSPSNKVTEKGKDVELRCDPISGHTALYWYRQSLGQGLEFLIYFQGNSAPDKSGLPSDRFSAERTGGSVSTLTIQRTQQEDSAVYLCASSVGGTRETQYFGPGTRLLVL.

The chain combines TRBV6-5 with TRBJ1-1; perhaps TRBD1 as D (5 bases). With 6 bases removed from V and 5 bases from J, the gap between germline ends came to 7 bases. From germline, CDR1 is MNHEY and CDR2 SVGAGI. The CDR3 runs to 11 residues. The DNA for the CDR3 is TGTGCCAGCAGGGGGCCAACTGAAGCTTTCTTT. Translation: CASRGPTEAFF.

The V and J genes are TRBV4-3 and TRBJ2-1; 14 bases map to TRBD2. The CDR3 is made up of 16 amino acids. The germline gives CDR1 LGHNA, CDR2 YSLEER. The junction had 3 bases not matched to a gene; V was cut back by 1 base and J by 7 bases. The CDR3 loop reads CASSQAGTSGGNEQFF. The CDR3 bases are TGCGCCAGCAGCCAAGCCGGGACTAGCGGGGGAAATGAGCAGTTCTTC.

The chain joins TRBV11-3 to TRBJ2-2; D may be TRBD2 (6 bases). V dropped 4 bases and J dropped 6 bases, with 15 bases sitting between them. Germline lookup yields CDR1 SGHNT and CDR2 YENEEA. CDR3 size: 15 residues. CDR3 loop: CASSSETRVSGELFF. Written as DNA, the CDR3 is TGTGCCAGCAGCTCCGAGACTAGGGTGTCCGGGGAGCTGTTTTTT. The complete variable domain, with remaining parts taken from reference TRBV11-3 and TRBJ2-2, reads EAGVVQSPRYKIIEKKQPVAFWCNPISGHNTLYWYLQNLGQGPELLIRYENEEAVDDSQLPKDRFSAERLKGVDSTLKIQPAELGDSAVYLCASSSETRVSGELFFGEGSRLTVL.

This sequence joins TRBV28 and TRBJ2-7; the match to TRBD1 covers 11 bases. Looked up from germline, CDR1 is MDHEN and CDR2 is SYDVKM. The CDR3 has 12 amino acids. CDR3 sequence (DNA): TGTTCGGCCGGGACAGGGGGTAGCGAGCAGTACTTC. It codes for CSAGTGGSEQYF.

This CDR3 reads CASSPAEGIRSPLHF. Written as DNA, the CDR3 is TGTGCCAGCAGCCCTGCGGAGGGGATTCGGTCACCCCTCCACTTT. This chain uses TRBV7-6 with TRBJ1-6, with TRBD1 as a possible D gene (5 bases). The V gene's germline CDR1 is SGHVS and CDR2 FNYEAQ. The length of the CDR3 is 15 residues. Trimming shortened V by 5 bases and J by 10 bases, and 18 bases separated the two germline ends.

The chain couples TRBV13 to TRBJ2-1, with 12 bases identical to TRBD2. The CDR3 extends over 16 amino acids. Germline V lookup: CDR1 PRHDT, CDR2 FYEKMQ (reference sequence). Trimming cost V 5 bases and J 4 bases; bases outside gene matches: 6. Written as DNA, the CDR3 is TGTGCCAGCAGCCTACAGACTAGCGGGGGTTACAATGAGCAGTTCTTC. Residues: CASSLQTSGGYNEQFF. The full variable domain, completed using reference TRBV13 and TRBJ2-1, is AAGVIQSPRHLIKEKRETATLKCYPIPRHDTVYWYQQGPGQDPQFLISFYEKMQSDKGSIPDRFSAQQFSDYHSELNMSSLELGDSALYFCASSLQTSGGYNEQFFGPGTRLTVL.

The chain couples TRBV9 to TRBJ1-4, with 8 bases identical to TRBD1. In germline, CDR1 is SGDLS, CDR2 YYNGEE. This CDR3 comprises 15 residues. V was pared by 3 bases and J by 8 bases, with 9 bases of the junction left unmatched. CDR3 protein: CASSALQGVNEKLFF. The CDR3 coding sequence is TGTGCCAGCAGCGCCTTACAGGGGGTGAACGAAAAACTGTTTTTT.

The DNA of the CDR3 is TGCAGTGCTAGTGTGGACAGGGGCGACTATGGCTACACCTTC. Its protein product is CSASVDRGDYGYTF. The chain uses TRBV20-1 and TRBJ1-2; 9 nucleotides agree with TRBD1. Germline loops: CDR1 DFQATT, CDR2 SNEGSKA (reference sequence). The CDR3 extends over 14 amino acids. V lost 3 bases to trimming and J lost 3 bases; unmatched junction nucleotides: 5.

The rearrangement joins TRBV5-1 to TRBJ1-3; the match to TRBD1 covers 7 bases. The ends lost 0 bases at V and 4 bases at J; junction bases unmatched: 7. The CDR3 has 16 amino acids. Looked up from germline, CDR1 is SGHRS and CDR2 is YFSETQ. CDR3 amino acids: CASSLGPTGRGNTIYF. The DNA for the CDR3 is TGCGCCAGCAGCTTGGGGCCGACAGGGAGAGGAAACACCATATATTTT.

The chain couples TRBV9 to TRBJ2-5, with D perhaps TRBD2 (6 bases). V lost 3 bases and J lost 7, with 25 bases in between. Germline lookup yields CDR1 SGDLS and CDR2 YYNGEE. The CDR3 is 17 amino acids. CDR3 nucleotide sequence: TGTGCCAGCAGCGCCTCCCCTTCGGGGCGGGGAAAGGGGACCCAGTACTTC. Encoded protein: CASSASPSGRGKGTQYF. The whole variable domain, remainder taken from reference TRBV9 and TRBJ2-5, is DSGVTQTPKHLITATGQRVTLRCSPRSGDLSVYWYQQSLDQGLQFLIQYYNGEERAKGNILERFSAQQFPDLHSELNLSSLELGDSALYFCASSASPSGRGKGTQYFGPGTRLLVL.

This clone was recorded a few times. The chain is built from TRBV11-3 and TRBJ2-5, with a tentative D call TRBD1 (7 bases). V was pared by 1 base and J by 9 bases, with 18 bases between. There are 15 residues in the CDR3. Germline CDR1 and CDR2: SGHNT and YENEEA. The CDR3 nucleotides read TGTGCCAGCAGCTTAGCCCAGGGGGGCTATATGGCCCAGTACTTC. This sequence encodes CASSLAQGGYMAQYF.

The chain employs TRBV19 and TRBJ1-5, with no clear D. This CDR3 comprises 16 residues. V was clipped by 3 bases and J by 0 bases, with 12 bases between them. Germline V gene data show CDR1 as LNHDA and CDR2 as SQIVND (reference sequence). The CDR3 bases are TGTGCCAGTAGTATTGTGGCGGGCATTAGCAATCAGCCCCAGCATTTT. The encoded protein is CASSIVAGISNQPQHF.

This sequence joins TRBV6-2 or TRBV6-3 and TRBJ1-1; D perhaps matches TRBD1 (6 bases). V dropped 6 bases and J dropped 4 bases, with 12 bases sitting between them. CDR1 and CDR2 from the germline V gene are MNHEY and SVGEGT. This CDR3 comprises 13 residues. The CDR3 DNA reads as TGTGCCAGCAGCCCTACAGGGAGCACTGAAGCTTTCTTT. Its translation: CASSPTGSTEAFF.